This TCR beta chain was sequenced in a study of patients and donors after allogeneic stem cell transplantation. This clonotype was picked up a small number of times. TCRdb recomputed calls from the RT-PCR reads with MiXCR, one row per CDR3 protein. The profile shows over 350,000 distinct CDR3 sequences, approximately 16% of them singletons. Germline CDR1 reads DFQATT; CDR2 reads SNEGSKA (reference sequence). Trimming took 6 bases from V and 3 from J, leaving 7 bases between them. This CDR3 contains 11 residues. This TCR was sampled from a human donor who was either an allogeneic HSCT recipient or a stem cell or donor lymphocyte infusion donor (not recorded which). It is not recorded whose cells these are; they may come from a transplant donor. Sequenced sample: blood, either unsorted or a sorted T cell fraction (not recorded which). The chain uses TRBV20-1 and TRBJ2-3, with a possible D match to TRBD1 (6 bases). In nucleotides, the CDR3 is TGCAGTGCAGACAGGACAGATACGCAGTATTTT. It translates to CSADRTDTQYF.